This T cell receptor (beta chain) stems from a study of PD-1 blockade in classical Hodgkin lymphoma. Across the whole study: Patients got intravenous nivolumab 3 mg/kg every 2 weeks.

Specified time point: cycle 4 day 1 (C4D1), after five to seven weeks of nivolumab. After autologous stem cell transplantation all patients relapsed, and prior brentuximab vedotin exposure differed between cohorts. Magnetic negative selection of thawed PBMCs was the method by which CD4+ T cells were purified. Patients reached a best response of complete response, partial response or progressive disease. Regarding the study as a whole: Nivolumab initiated under 1 year post-ASCT led to patient exclusion. It was CD4+ TCR diversity, not CD8+, that rose significantly by C4D1.

Data came from immunoSEQ multiplex PCR; TCRdb stores just in-frame clones and leaves some out. Here the sample spans tens of thousands of clones, roughly nine tenths being singletons. The CDR3 has 13 amino acids. Germline-derived CDR1 and CDR2 are MDHEN and SYDVKM. V was pared by 6 bases and J by 6 bases, with 12 bases between. This clone turned up a few times. Its cognate antigen is unknown. The receptor was derived from a human donor with classical Hodgkin lymphoma. This chain joins TRBV28 and TRBJ1-5, with a weak D call TRBD1 (6 bases). The sequencing used CD4+ T cells from blood, collected before the fourth cycle of nivolumab. CDR3 in amino acids: CASRITGLQPQHF. The CDR3 DNA follows: TGTGCCAGCAGAATAACAGGGCTTCAGCCCCAGCATTTT.